The text below deals with one TCR beta chain. Its antigen is unknown. With a J-beta primer mix and a sample-barcoded 5' primer, a second PCR ran roughly 6 to 11 cycles. TCRdb re-called the 5' RACE reads through MiXCR, storing one row per CDR3 protein. The sample carries hundreds of thousands of distinct CDR3 sequences, roughly 50% recorded once. Germline loops: CDR1 SGHTA, CDR2 FQGNSA. The CDR3 loop spans 14 amino acids. Between the trimmed V and J ends, which lost 8 bases and 13 bases, there was a span of 26 bases. This sample stems from a study of blood T cells in healthy people across ages. General observations from the study: CMV status of donors was unknown, possibly confounding expanded clonotype changes. When one million T cells were used, diversity estimates were thought to be underestimates. In older individuals, TCR beta diversity per million T cells was lower, falling roughly linearly with age.

Sequencing was carried out using blood. The genes are TRBV7-2 and TRBJ2-5; tentative D call: TRBD2 (5 bases). The TCR originated in a woman in her sixties or seventies in good health. CDR3 in amino acids: CASGPYISSLERYF. DNA for the CDR3: TGTGCCAGCGGCCCATACATCTCTAGCCTCGAGCGGTACTTC.